This T cell receptor (beta chain) was recorded in a study of CD8 T cells in ankylosing spondylitis. Study-wide results and limits: A TCR beta motif made of fewer than ten highly homologous variants seemed typical of ankylosing spondylitis blood. Significant enrichment of disease-linked clones was reportedly seen in matched ankylosing spondylitis synovial fluid. Earlier authors reported some of these motif variants in reactive arthritis synovial fluid and blood.

As the method for making TCR beta libraries, quantitative 5'-RACE with molecular barcodes was used. TCRdb itself ran the 5' RACE reads through MiXCR, one entry per CDR3 protein. The sample carries roughly 230,000 distinct CDR3 sequences, 8% to 9% recorded once. CDR3 length: 14 residues. The germline gives CDR1 DFQATT, CDR2 SNEGSKA (reference sequence). The ends were cut back, 2 bases at V and 6 bases at J, with 17 bases in the middle. This clonotype occurred many times. Its antigen is unknown. V usage is TRBV20-1 and J usage is TRBJ2-7; the D call may be TRBD1 or TRBD2 (5 bases each). This clonotype was sampled from a female donor with ankylosing spondylitis or in good health (not recorded which). The sample was blood, either unsorted or a sorted T cell fraction (not recorded which). CDR3 in DNA: TGCAGTGCTAGATTAGTGGTCCCCGGGGCCGAGCAGTACTTC. Its translation: CSARLVVPGAEQYF.